The following is a TCR beta chain sequence with its context. What it binds is not known. Blood was sampled at baseline, cycle 4 day 1, and cycle 7 day 1. The sample is drawn from a study of OX40 agonist ivuxolimab in advanced cancers. Overall study: Intravenous ivuxolimab was administered to patients every 2 weeks at 0.01 to 10 mg/kg.

Study-wide findings and caveats: The expanded peripheral T cells' antigen specificity was not determined.

The CDR3 covers 14 residues. Looked up from germline, CDR1 is SGHDT and CDR2 is YYEEEE. Between the trimmed V and J ends, which lost 3 bases and 0 bases, there was a span of 10 bases. TCRdb's table, derived via immunoSEQ multiplex PCR, lists solely in-frame clones and lacks some. Of more than 50,000 clones detected, around 81% appear once; the ten largest clones hold 3% to 4%. This TCR was sampled from an adult with an advanced solid tumor such as melanoma, head and neck, liver or kidney cancer. The source material was CD4+ or CD8+ T cells sorted from blood, sampled in a trial of the OX40 agonist ivuxolimab. The chain joins TRBV5-6 to TRBJ2-7; no clear D. The CDR3 protein is CASSSSPNSYEQYF. The CDR3 nucleotides read TGTGCCAGCAGCTCCTCTCCTAACTCCTACGAGCAGTACTTC.